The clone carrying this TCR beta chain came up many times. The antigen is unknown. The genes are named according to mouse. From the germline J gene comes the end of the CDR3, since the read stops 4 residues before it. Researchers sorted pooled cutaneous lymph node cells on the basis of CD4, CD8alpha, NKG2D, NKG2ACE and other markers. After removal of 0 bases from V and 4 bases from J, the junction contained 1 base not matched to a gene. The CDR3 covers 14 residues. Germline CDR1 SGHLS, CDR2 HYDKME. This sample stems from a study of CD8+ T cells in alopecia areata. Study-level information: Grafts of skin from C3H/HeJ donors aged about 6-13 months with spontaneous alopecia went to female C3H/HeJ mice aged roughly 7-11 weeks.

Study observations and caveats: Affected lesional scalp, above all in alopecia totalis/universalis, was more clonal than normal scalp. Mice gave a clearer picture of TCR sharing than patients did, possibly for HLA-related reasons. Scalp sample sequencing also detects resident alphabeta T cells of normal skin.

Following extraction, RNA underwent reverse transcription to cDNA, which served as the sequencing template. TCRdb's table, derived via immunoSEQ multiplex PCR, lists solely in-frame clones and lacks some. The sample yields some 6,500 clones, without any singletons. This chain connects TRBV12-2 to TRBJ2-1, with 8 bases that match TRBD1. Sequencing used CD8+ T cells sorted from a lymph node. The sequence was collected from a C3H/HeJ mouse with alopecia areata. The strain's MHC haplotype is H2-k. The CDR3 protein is CASSLGDRYAEQFF. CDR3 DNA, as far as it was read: TGTGCCAGCTCTCTCGGGGACAGGTATGCT.